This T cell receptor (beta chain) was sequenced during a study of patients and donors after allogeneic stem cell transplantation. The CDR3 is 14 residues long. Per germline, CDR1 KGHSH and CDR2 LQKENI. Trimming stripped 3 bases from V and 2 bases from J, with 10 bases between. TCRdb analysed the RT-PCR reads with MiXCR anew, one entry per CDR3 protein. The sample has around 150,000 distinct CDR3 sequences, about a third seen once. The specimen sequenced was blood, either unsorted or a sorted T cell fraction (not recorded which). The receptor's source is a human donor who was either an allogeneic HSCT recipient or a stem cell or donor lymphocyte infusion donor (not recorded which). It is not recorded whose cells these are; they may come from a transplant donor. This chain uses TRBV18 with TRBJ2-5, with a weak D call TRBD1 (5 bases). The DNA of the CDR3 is TGTGCCAGCTCACCCGACAGTGTACAAGAGACCCAGTACTTC. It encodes CASSPDSVQETQYF.